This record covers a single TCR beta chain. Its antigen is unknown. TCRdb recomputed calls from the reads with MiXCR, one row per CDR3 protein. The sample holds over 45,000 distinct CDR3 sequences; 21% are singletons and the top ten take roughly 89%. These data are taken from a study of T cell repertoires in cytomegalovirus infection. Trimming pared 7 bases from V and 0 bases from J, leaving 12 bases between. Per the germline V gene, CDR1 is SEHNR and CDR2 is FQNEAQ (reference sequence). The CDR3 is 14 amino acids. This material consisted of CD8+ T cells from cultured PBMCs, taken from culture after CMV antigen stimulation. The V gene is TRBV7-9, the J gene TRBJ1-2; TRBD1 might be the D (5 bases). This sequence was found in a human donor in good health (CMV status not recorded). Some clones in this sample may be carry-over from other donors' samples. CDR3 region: CASTVGTANYGYTF. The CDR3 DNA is TGTGCCAGCACGGTTGGGACGGCTAACTATGGCTACACCTTC.